Each of the 2 T cell receptor beta chains below was sequenced from the same sample in a study of blood T cell repertoires in COVID-19. Libraries were prepared by immunoSEQ multiplex PCR; TCRdb keeps only in-frame clonotypes and omits some of them. The sample records around 180,000 clones, approximately 73% being singletons. The sequenced sample consisted of PBMCs or T cells enriched from blood (not recorded which). The receptors derive from a woman in her forties or fifties with acute COVID-19.

This chain links TRBV10-1 with TRBJ2-2; D gene uncertain. Germline V gives CDR1 WNHNN, CDR2 SYGVQD (reference sequence). V was clipped by 3 bases and J by 5 bases, with 13 bases between them. The length of the CDR3 is 15 residues. The CDR3 DNA follows: TGCGCCAGCAGTGACAGAAAATCTTCAACCGGGGAGCTGTTTTTT. Its protein product is CASSDRKSSTGELFF.

The chain links TRBV4-2 to TRBJ1-2; maybe TRBD1 (6 bases). V lost 11 bases, J lost 4 bases, and 14 bases lay in between. The germline CDR1 and CDR2 sequences are LGHNA and YNFKEQ. The length of the CDR3 is 12 residues. CDR3 bases: TGTGCCGCGGGGGCAGGGACCTATGGCTACACCTTC. Encoded protein: CAAGAGTYGYTF.